There are many counts of the clone carrying this TCR beta chain. Its antigen is not identified. Germline V CDR1 and CDR2: DFQATT, SNEGSKA (reference sequence). Trimming removed 2 bases from V and 1 base from J; junction bases left unmatched: 8. CDR3 size: 17 residues. TCRdb called the 5' RACE reads again in MiXCR, with one record for every CDR3 protein. Here the sample spans roughly 630,000 distinct CDR3 sequences, less than 9% being singletons. This specimen belongs to a study of identical twins. Points from the study as a whole: Out-of-frame sharing of TCR alpha in monozygotic twins was underestimated by models.

These data were also reused for a study on yellow fever vaccine responses in identical twins. That investigation notes: Twins' vaccine T cell responses were reported to seem partly convergent and partly personalized.

The TCR originated in a woman aged 18-29 years in good health. The chain joins TRBV20-1 to TRBJ2-2; 9 nucleotides line up with TRBD2. The sample consisted of PBMCs. The CDR3: CSARKSRGGENTGELFF. The DNA for the CDR3 is TGCAGTGCTAGAAAATCGCGGGGGGGCGAGAACACCGGGGAGCTGTTTTTT.